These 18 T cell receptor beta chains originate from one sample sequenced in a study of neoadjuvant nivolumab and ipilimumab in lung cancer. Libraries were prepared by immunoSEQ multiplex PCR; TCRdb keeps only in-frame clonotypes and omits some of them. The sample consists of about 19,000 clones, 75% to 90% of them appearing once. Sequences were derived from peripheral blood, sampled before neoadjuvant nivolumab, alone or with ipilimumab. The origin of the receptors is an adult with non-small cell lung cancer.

Written as DNA, the CDR3 is TGTGCCAGCAGCCAAGGGGCGGCGGGAGTCGCGGGGCAGTTCTTC. As protein: CASSQGAAGVAGQFF. The chain combines TRBV4-2 with TRBJ2-1; 7 bases map to TRBD2. CDR1 is LGHNA, CDR2 YNFKEQ, per germline. Trimming at V came to 1 base and at J to 12 bases, leaving 12 bases not matched to a gene. CDR3 size: 15 residues.

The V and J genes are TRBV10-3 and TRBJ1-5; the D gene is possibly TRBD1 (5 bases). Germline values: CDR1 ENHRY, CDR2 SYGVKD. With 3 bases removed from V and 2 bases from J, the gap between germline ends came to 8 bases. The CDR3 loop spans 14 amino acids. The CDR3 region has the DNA TGTGCCATCAGTGAAGGGGTCGGCAATCAGCCCCAGCATTTT. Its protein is CAISEGVGNQPQHF.

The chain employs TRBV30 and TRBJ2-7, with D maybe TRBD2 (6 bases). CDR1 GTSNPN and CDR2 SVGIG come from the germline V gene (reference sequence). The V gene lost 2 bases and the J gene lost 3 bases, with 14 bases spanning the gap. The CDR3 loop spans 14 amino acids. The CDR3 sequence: CAWSFSGFFYEQYF. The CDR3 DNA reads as TGTGCCTGGAGTTTTAGCGGATTTTTCTACGAGCAGTACTTC.

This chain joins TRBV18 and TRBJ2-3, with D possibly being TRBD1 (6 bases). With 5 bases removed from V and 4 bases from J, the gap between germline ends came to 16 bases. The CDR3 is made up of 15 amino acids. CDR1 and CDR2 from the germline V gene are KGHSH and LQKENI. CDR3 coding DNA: TGTGCCAGCTCAACTTATGACCCAGGGGCAGATACGCAGTATTTT. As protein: CASSTYDPGADTQYF.

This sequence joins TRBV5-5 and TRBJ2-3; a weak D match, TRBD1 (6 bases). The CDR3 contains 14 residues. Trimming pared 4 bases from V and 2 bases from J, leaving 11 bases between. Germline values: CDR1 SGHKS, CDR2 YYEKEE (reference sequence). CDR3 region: CASSLGTNTDTQYF. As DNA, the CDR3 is TGTGCCAGCAGCCTCGGGACAAACACAGATACGCAGTATTTT.

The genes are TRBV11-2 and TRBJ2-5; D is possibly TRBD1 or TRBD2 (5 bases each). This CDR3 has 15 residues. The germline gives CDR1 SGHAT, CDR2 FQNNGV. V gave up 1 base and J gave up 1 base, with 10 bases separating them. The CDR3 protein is CASSLAGTAQETQYF. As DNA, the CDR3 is TGTGCCAGCAGCTTAGCCGGGACGGCCCAAGAGACCCAGTACTTC.

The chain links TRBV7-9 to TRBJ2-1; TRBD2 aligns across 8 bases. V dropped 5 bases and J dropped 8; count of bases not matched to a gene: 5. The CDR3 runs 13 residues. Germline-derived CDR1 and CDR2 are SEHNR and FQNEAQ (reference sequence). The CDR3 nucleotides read TGTGCCAGCAGCCGAGCGGGAGAGTATGAGCAGTTCTTC. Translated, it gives CASSRAGEYEQFF.

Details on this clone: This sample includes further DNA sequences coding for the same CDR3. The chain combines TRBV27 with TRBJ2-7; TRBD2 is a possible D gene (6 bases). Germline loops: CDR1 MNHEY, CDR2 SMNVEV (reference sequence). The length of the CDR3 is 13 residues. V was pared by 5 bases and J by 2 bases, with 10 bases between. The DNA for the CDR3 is TGTGCCAGCAGTCCGGGACTTGCCTACGAGCAGTACTTC. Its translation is CASSPGLAYEQYF.

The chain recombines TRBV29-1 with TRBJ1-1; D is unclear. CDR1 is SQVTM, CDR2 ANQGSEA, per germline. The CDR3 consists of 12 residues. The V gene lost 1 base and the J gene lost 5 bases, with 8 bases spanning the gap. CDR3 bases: TGCAGCGTTGAAGTAGTGGGGACTGAAGCTTTCTTT. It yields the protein CSVEVVGTEAFF.

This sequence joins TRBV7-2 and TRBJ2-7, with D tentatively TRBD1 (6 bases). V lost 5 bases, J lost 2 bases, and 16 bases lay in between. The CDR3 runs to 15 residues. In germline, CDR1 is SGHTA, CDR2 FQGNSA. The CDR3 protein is CASSEAQGLTYEQYF. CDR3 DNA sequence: TGTGCCAGCAGCGAAGCCCAGGGGTTAACCTACGAGCAGTACTTC.

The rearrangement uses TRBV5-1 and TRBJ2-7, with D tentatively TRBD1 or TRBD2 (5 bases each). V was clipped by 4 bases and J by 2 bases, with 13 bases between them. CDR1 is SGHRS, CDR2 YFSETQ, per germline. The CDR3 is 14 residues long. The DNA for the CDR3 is TGCGCCAGCAGCCCCGGGACGGAGACCTACGAGCAGTACTTC. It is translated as CASSPGTETYEQYF.

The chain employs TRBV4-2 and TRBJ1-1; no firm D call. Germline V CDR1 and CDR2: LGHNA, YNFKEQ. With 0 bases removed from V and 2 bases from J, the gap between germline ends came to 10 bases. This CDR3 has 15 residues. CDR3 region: CASSQEQQFNTEAFF. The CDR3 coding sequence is TGTGCCAGCAGCCAAGAACAGCAATTCAACACTGAAGCTTTCTTT.

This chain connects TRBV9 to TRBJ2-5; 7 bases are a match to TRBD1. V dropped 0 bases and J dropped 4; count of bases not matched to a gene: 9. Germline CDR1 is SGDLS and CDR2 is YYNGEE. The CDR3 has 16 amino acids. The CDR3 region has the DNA TGTGCCAGCAGCGTAGGCCCCCGGACAGGAGGAGAGACCCAGTACTTC. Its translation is CASSVGPRTGGETQYF. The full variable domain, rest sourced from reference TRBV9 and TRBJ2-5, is DSGVTQTPKHLITATGQRVTLRCSPRSGDLSVYWYQQSLDQGLQFLIQYYNGEERAKGNILERFSAQQFPDLHSELNLSSLELGDSALYFCASSVGPRTGGETQYFGPGTRLLVL.

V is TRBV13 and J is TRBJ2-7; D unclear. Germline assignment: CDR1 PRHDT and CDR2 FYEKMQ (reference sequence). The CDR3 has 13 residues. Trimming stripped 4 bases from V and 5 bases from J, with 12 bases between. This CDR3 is CASSSHLVDEQYF. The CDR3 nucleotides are TGTGCCAGCAGCTCCCACCTTGTCGACGAGCAGTACTTC.

The CDR3 sequence: CASSQGGTEAFF. CDR3 in DNA: TGTGCCAGCTCGCAGGGGGGCACTGAAGCTTTCTTT. The gene calls are TRBV18 and TRBJ1-1; 7 nucleotides line up with TRBD1. With V trimmed by 6 bases and J by 4 bases, 2 bases remained unmatched. Germline CDR1 KGHSH, CDR2 LQKENI. CDR3 length: 12 amino acids.

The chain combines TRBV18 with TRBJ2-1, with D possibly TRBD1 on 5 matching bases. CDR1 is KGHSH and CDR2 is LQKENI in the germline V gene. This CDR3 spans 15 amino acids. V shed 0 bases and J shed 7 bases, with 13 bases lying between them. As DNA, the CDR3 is TGTGCCAGCTCACCACCGTGGCAGGGTGTGAATGAGCAGTTCTTC. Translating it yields CASSPPWQGVNEQFF.

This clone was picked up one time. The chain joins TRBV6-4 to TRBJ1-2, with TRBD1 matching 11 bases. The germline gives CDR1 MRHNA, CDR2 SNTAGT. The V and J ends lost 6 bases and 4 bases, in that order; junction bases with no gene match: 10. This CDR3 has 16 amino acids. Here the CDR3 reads CASSDTGQGVPYGYTF. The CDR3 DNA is TGTGCCAGCAGCGACACGGGACAGGGGGTACCCTATGGCTACACCTTC.

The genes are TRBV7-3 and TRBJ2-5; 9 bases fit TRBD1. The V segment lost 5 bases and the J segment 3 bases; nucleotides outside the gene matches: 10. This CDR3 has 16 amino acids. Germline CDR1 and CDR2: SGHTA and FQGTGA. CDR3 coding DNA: TGTGCCAGCAGCCCATCCCCAGACAGGGGGGAAGAGACCCAGTACTTC. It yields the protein CASSPSPDRGEETQYF.